Shown below are 25 T cell receptor beta chains from a single sample sequenced in a study of CD8+ T cells in alopecia areata. In each case, RNA was isolated and then reverse transcribed into cDNA as the sequencing template. The data were produced by immunoSEQ multiplex PCR, yet TCRdb's version contains in-frame clones alone and is incomplete. This table has 75,000 to 100,000 clones, around 38% appearing once. Sample: CD4+ T cells sorted from blood. The receptors shown here come from a human donor with alopecia areata.

This clone has only one observation. The J gene is TRBJ1-2, the V gene TRBV10-2; possibly TRBD1 for D (5 bases). CDR1 is WSHSY, CDR2 SAAADI, per germline. Trimming took off 6 bases at V and 3 bases at J, with 11 bases between the two ends. CDR3 length equals 13 residues. The CDR3 coding sequence is TGCGCCAGCAGGAGTACAGGAGACTATGGCTACACCTTC. Translated, it gives CASRSTGDYGYTF.

This clone was picked up a small number of times. The J gene is TRBJ2-3, the V gene TRBV2; no reliable D call. V dropped 4 bases and J dropped 3 bases, with 2 bases sitting between them. The CDR3 runs 11 residues. CDR1 is SNHLY, CDR2 FYNNEI, per germline. CDR3 loop: CASSVTDTQYF. CDR3 DNA: TGTGCCAGCAGTGTAACAGATACGCAGTATTTT.

J is TRBJ2-3 and V is TRBV27, with 12 bases aligning to TRBD2. The V gene end was trimmed by 7 bases and the J gene end by 6 bases; junction bases not matched to a gene: 14. This CDR3 spans 17 amino acids. Germline CDR1 MNHEY, CDR2 SMNVEV (reference sequence). The CDR3 region is CASNHQTPLAGGDTQYF. CDR3 DNA: TGTGCCAGCAACCATCAAACCCCTCTAGCGGGAGGGGATACGCAGTATTTT.

This clone has a handful of counts. J is TRBJ2-6 and V is TRBV13, with D perhaps matching TRBD1 or TRBD2 (5 bases each). This CDR3 region has 16 residues. The V gene's germline CDR1 is PRHDT and CDR2 FYEKMQ (reference sequence). V dropped 5 bases and J dropped 0 bases, with 11 bases sitting between them. The CDR3 DNA follows: TGTGCCAGCAGCGAGGGACCTAACTCTGGGGCCAACGTCCTGACTTTC. Translation gives CASSEGPNSGANVLTF.

There are a few counts of this clone. The chain uses TRBV2 and TRBJ2-3; D uncertain. V shed 9 bases and J shed 2 bases, with 12 bases lying between them. CDR3 length: 13 amino acids. Germline V CDR1 and CDR2: SNHLY, FYNNEI. The CDR3 is CASKSWVTDTQYF. The CDR3 bases are TGTGCCAGTAAATCGTGGGTCACAGATACGCAGTATTTT.

This clone was seen a few times. V and J are TRBV28 and TRBJ2-3; 8 nucleotides agree with TRBD2. The ends lost 4 bases at V and 2 bases at J; junction bases unmatched: 8. Germline assignment: CDR1 MDHEN and CDR2 SYDVKM. The CDR3 extends over 16 amino acids. Here the CDR3 reads CASSWGGGTSTDTQYF. In nucleotides, the CDR3 is TGTGCCAGCAGTTGGGGCGGGGGGACTTCCACAGATACGCAGTATTTT.

The chain is built from TRBV19 and TRBJ2-7; 8 bases align to TRBD1. V dropped 5 bases and J dropped 1; count of bases not matched to a gene: 10. Germline V gene data show CDR1 as LNHDA and CDR2 as SQIVND (reference sequence). The CDR3 is 16 residues long. The CDR3 DNA reads TGTGCCAGTAGTGCGCGTGGCAGGGGGCCATCCTACGAGCAGTACTTC. It is translated as CASSARGRGPSYEQYF.

The J gene is TRBJ1-2, the V gene TRBV25-1; a weak D match, TRBD1 (6 bases). CDR1 and CDR2 from the germline V gene are MGHDK and SYGVNS. This CDR3 has 15 amino acids. Trimming took 6 bases from V and 4 from J, leaving 18 bases between them. The CDR3: CASSVSLGASYGYTF. For the CDR3, the DNA is TGTGCCAGCAGCGTTTCGTTGGGGGCGTCCTATGGCTACACCTTC.

The chain combines TRBV27 with TRBJ2-3, with 10 bases lining up with TRBD2. This CDR3 spans 17 amino acids. V was clipped by 3 bases and J by 0 bases; unmatched bases: 6. Germline V lookup: CDR1 MNHEY, CDR2 SMNVEV (reference sequence). The DNA of the CDR3 is TGTGCCAGCAGTTTTCGGACTAGCGGCCCTAGCACAGATACGCAGTATTTT. Translated: CASSFRTSGPSTDTQYF.

The chain joins TRBV27 to TRBJ2-3, with TRBD1 matching over 12 bases. V was pared by 6 bases and J by 7 bases, with 14 bases of the junction left unmatched. The CDR3 contains 17 residues. Germline assignment: CDR1 MNHEY and CDR2 SMNVEV (reference sequence). CDR3 in DNA: TGTGCCAGCAGCCCTTACCCCGGGACAGGGGGCGTGAATACGCAGTATTTT. The encoded protein is CASSPYPGTGGVNTQYF.

The rearrangement uses TRBV18 and TRBJ2-5; no reliable D call. The CDR3 loop spans 13 amino acids. Looked up from germline, CDR1 is KGHSH and CDR2 is LQKENI. Trimming took 3 bases from V and 5 from J, leaving 10 bases between them. The CDR3 loop is CASSPLDLETQYF. In DNA form, the CDR3 reads TGTGCCAGCTCACCCTTAGACCTGGAGACCCAGTACTTC.

This sequence joins TRBV4-1 and TRBJ1-2, with D hard to call. Trimming pared 1 base from V and 3 bases from J, leaving 3 bases between. CDR3 length: 12 residues. From germline, CDR1 is MGHRA and CDR2 YSYEKL. The CDR3 loop reads CASSQVHYGYTF. CDR3 nucleotide sequence: TGCGCCAGCAGCCAAGTCCACTATGGCTACACCTTC.

The chain employs TRBV4-1 and TRBJ1-5; 8 positions match TRBD1. Germline assignment: CDR1 MGHRA and CDR2 YSYEKL. With V trimmed by 1 base and J by 2 bases, 4 bases remained unmatched. This CDR3 has 16 amino acids. The CDR3 DNA reads as TGCGCCAGCAGCCAAGTCGACAGGGGTGGCAATCAGCCCCAGCATTTT. Amino acids: CASSQVDRGGNQPQHF.

The chain uses TRBV29-1 and TRBJ2-5, with D perhaps matching TRBD1 (6 bases). The CDR3 loop spans 14 amino acids. Trimming removed 7 bases from V and 4 bases from J, with 19 bases in between. Germline CDR1 reads SQVTM; CDR2 reads ANQGSEA. In nucleotides, the CDR3 is TGCAGCGCCGAAGGACAGTCACCCGCAGAGACCCAGTACTTC. This codes for CSAEGQSPAETQYF. The complete variable domain, with remaining parts taken from reference TRBV29-1 and TRBJ2-5, reads SAVISQKPSRDICQRGTSLTIQCQVDSQVTMMFWYRQQPGQSLTLIATANQGSEATYESGFVIDKFPISRPNLTFSTLTVSNMSPEDSSIYLCSAEGQSPAETQYFGPGTRLLVL.

This chain joins TRBV5-1 and TRBJ1-2, with D uncertain. The germline V gene has CDR1 SGHRS and CDR2 YFSETQ. V lost 2 bases and J 6 bases, leaving 14 bases between the germline ends. CDR3 size: 14 residues. The CDR3 reads CASSFGRTADGYTF. The DNA for the CDR3 is TGCGCCAGCAGCTTCGGTAGGACGGCCGATGGCTACACCTTC.

The V call is TRBV4-2, the J call TRBJ2-3; D may be TRBD2 (6 bases). The CDR3 runs 14 residues. The germline V gene has CDR1 LGHNA and CDR2 YNFKEQ. Between the trimmed V and J ends, which lost 10 bases and 2 bases, there was a span of 16 bases. The chain's CDR3 is CANSVPGDTDTQYF. The CDR3 bases are TGTGCCAACAGTGTTCCGGGAGACACAGATACGCAGTATTTT.

The chain employs TRBV30 and TRBJ2-7; 8 bases line up with TRBD1. With V trimmed by 4 bases and J by 3 bases, 2 bases remained unmatched. The germline V gene has CDR1 GTSNPN and CDR2 SVGIG (reference sequence). The CDR3 runs 12 residues. The CDR3: CAWTGTGYEQYF. The CDR3 nucleotides read TGTGCCTGGACCGGGACAGGCTACGAGCAGTACTTC.

This clone has just a few counts. The rearrangement joins TRBV29-1 to TRBJ1-2, with D tentatively TRBD1 (6 bases). V lost 1 base, J lost 4 bases, and 16 bases lay in between. Per the germline V gene, CDR1 is SQVTM and CDR2 is ANQGSEA. This CDR3 is built from 15 residues. CDR3 amino acids: CSVEVLIRGSYGYTF. The CDR3 nucleotides read TGCAGCGTTGAAGTTTTAATCAGGGGCTCCTATGGCTACACCTTC.

The chain joins TRBV29-1 to TRBJ2-3, with TRBD1 matching 7 bases. V was clipped by 4 bases and J by 1 base; unmatched bases: 5. From germline, CDR1 is SQVTM and CDR2 ANQGSEA. This CDR3 contains 14 residues. The CDR3 DNA reads as TGCAGCGTTGGTACCGGGACAGGCACAGATACGCAGTATTTT. Encoded protein: CSVGTGTGTDTQYF.

The chain carries TRBV2 and TRBJ2-7, with D possibly matching TRBD2 (6 bases). Trimming took 4 bases from V and 7 from J, leaving 20 bases between them. This CDR3 has 15 residues. Germline V gene lookup returns CDR1 SNHLY and CDR2 FYNNEI. The CDR3: CASSGLSGAAWEQYF. For the CDR3, the DNA is TGTGCCAGCAGTGGTCTTAGCGGAGCGGCGTGGGAGCAGTACTTC. The whole variable domain, filled in from reference TRBV2 and TRBJ2-7, reads EPEVTQTPSHQVTQMGQEVILRCVPISNHLYFYWYRQILGQKVEFLVSFYNNEISEKSEIFDDQFSVERPDGSNFTLKIRSTKLEDSAMYFCASSGLSGAAWEQYFGPGTRLTVT.

CDR3 residues: CASSLQGGNQPQHF. As DNA, the CDR3 is TGCGCCAGCAGTCTACAGGGAGGCAATCAGCCCCAGCATTTT. V gene TRBV4-3 combines with J gene TRBJ1-5; a possible D gene is TRBD1 (6 bases). The germline gives CDR1 LGHNA, CDR2 YSLEER. This CDR3 spans 14 amino acids. V lost 6 bases, J lost 2 bases, and 11 bases lay in between.

The chain has TRBV7-6 and TRBJ2-7; 12 bases are a match to TRBD2. V was pared by 4 bases and J by 3 bases, with 4 bases of the junction left unmatched. The germline gives CDR1 SGHVS, CDR2 FNYEAQ. The CDR3 consists of 15 residues. The CDR3 here is CASSSRTSGIYEQYF. The CDR3, as DNA: TGTGCCAGCAGCTCAAGGACTAGCGGGATCTACGAGCAGTACTTC. The complete variable domain, with remaining parts taken from reference TRBV7-6 and TRBJ2-7, reads GAGVSQSPRYKVTKRGQDVALRCDPISGHVSLYWYRQALGQGPEFLTYFNYEAQQDKSGLPNDRFSAERPEGSISTLTIQRTEQRDSAMYRCASSSRTSGIYEQYFGPGTRLTVT.

This sequence joins TRBV28 and TRBJ2-7; 7 bases line up with TRBD1. V shed 6 bases and J 2 bases; nucleotides not matched to a gene: 10. Germline CDR1 reads MDHEN; CDR2 reads SYDVKM. The CDR3 loop spans 15 amino acids. CDR3 amino acids: CASRPAGTVTYEQYF. The CDR3 DNA reads TGTGCCAGCAGACCAGCCGGGACAGTAACCTACGAGCAGTACTTC.

This clone was observed a handful of times. The chain is built from TRBV30 and TRBJ1-1; D is unresolved. This CDR3 comprises 12 residues. From germline, CDR1 is GTSNPN and CDR2 SVGIG (reference sequence). The V end was cut by 3 bases, the J end by 8 bases, with 13 bases between. The CDR3 DNA is TGTGCCTGGAGATTGGTCCGGAACGAAGCTTTCTTT. Protein sequence: CAWRLVRNEAFF.

The CDR3 DNA follows: TGTGCCAGCTCACTTGGGTCTCAGGGAGTCGAGCAGTTCTTC. The encoded protein is CASSLGSQGVEQFF. The V gene is TRBV18, the J gene TRBJ2-1, with D possibly called TRBD1 or TRBD2 (5 bases each). In germline, CDR1 is KGHSH, CDR2 LQKENI. Trimming removed 4 bases at V and 10 bases at J, with 17 bases between. The CDR3 is 14 amino acids.